This T cell receptor (beta chain) was identified during a study of T-cell memory formation after mild COVID-19. Study information: The two donors had largely donor-specific TCR clusters. Whole-study results and caveats: Prior to infection, memory already included some responding clones, suggesting cross-reactive memory joined.

Points on this clonotype: The antigen remains unidentified.

TCRdb reprocessed the 5' RACE reads with MiXCR, giving one entry per CDR3 protein. Among roughly 510,000 distinct CDR3 sequences listed, 15% to 20% were seen once. The ends were cut back, 3 bases at V and 3 bases at J, with 13 bases in the middle. Germline V lookup: CDR1 SGHRS, CDR2 YFSETQ. The CDR3 spans 14 residues. This TCR derives from an adult woman who had mild COVID-19 (a few samples of this study predate the infection). Cell type and time point are not known. The specimen sequenced was PBMCs or a T cell subset sorted from them (not recorded which). The rearrangement joins TRBV5-1 to TRBJ2-7; possible D gene TRBD1, 5 bases. This CDR3 reads CASSSADSDYEQYF. Written as DNA, the CDR3 is TGCGCCAGCAGCTCCGCAGACAGCGACTACGAGCAGTACTTC.